Below, 13 T cell receptor beta chains from the same sample are listed, as sequenced in a study of blood T cell repertoires in COVID-19. Sequenced by immunoSEQ multiplex PCR; TCRdb stores in-frame clones only, minus some. The table includes around 200,000 clones, roughly 80% detected once. Sequenced: peripheral blood. These receptors were obtained from a human donor in a cohort sampled during active COVID-19.

The V call is TRBV11-2, the J call TRBJ1-3; TRBD1 matches at 7 bases. This CDR3 spans 15 amino acids. Trimming took 5 bases from V and 4 from J; bases not matched to a gene: 8. Germline assignment: CDR1 SGHAT and CDR2 FQNNGV. The CDR3 region has the DNA TGTGCCAGCAGCCTTCGACAGGGTTCAGGAAACACCATATATTTT. Translating gives CASSLRQGSGNTIYF.

This chain joins TRBV5-6 and TRBJ1-2, with 7 bases fitting TRBD1. Losses at the gene ends were 0 bases for V and 5 bases for J; bases not matched to a gene: 4. Per germline, CDR1 SGHDT and CDR2 YYEEEE. The CDR3 loop spans 14 amino acids. Here the CDR3 DNA reads TGTGCCAGCAGCTTGGGGGACAGTCAATATGGCTACACCTTC. It encodes CASSLGDSQYGYTF.

The chain carries TRBV6-5 and TRBJ2-1, with TRBD2 identical over 7 bases. In germline, CDR1 is MNHEY, CDR2 SVGAGI. V shed 2 bases and J 2 bases; nucleotides not matched to a gene: 3. CDR3 length: 15 amino acids. The CDR3 loop is CASSYELAAYNEQFF. The CDR3 bases are TGTGCCAGCAGTTACGAGCTAGCGGCCTACAATGAGCAGTTCTTC.

The chain is built from TRBV6-6 and TRBJ2-7; D remains ambiguous. Per germline, CDR1 MNHNY and CDR2 SVGAGI (reference sequence). The CDR3 covers 13 residues. V lost 0 bases to trimming and J lost 4 bases, with 7 bases between them. This chain's CDR3 is CASSYSDGYEQYF. The CDR3 region has the DNA TGTGCCAGCAGTTACTCCGACGGGTACGAGCAGTACTTC.

The rearrangement uses TRBV30 and TRBJ1-5, with 7 bases matching TRBD1. CDR1 and CDR2 (germline): GTSNPN, SVGIG (reference sequence). V lost 4 bases to trimming and J lost 4 bases; unmatched junction nucleotides: 4. There are 13 residues in the CDR3. DNA for the CDR3: TGTGCCTGGACCAGGGGGATTAATCAGCCCCAGCATTTT. This sequence encodes CAWTRGINQPQHF.

The chain links TRBV2 to TRBJ1-6, with TRBD1 matching 9 bases. Trimming removed 8 bases from V and 0 bases from J; junction bases left unmatched: 8. This CDR3 contains 17 residues. The germline V gene has CDR1 SNHLY and CDR2 FYNNEI. The CDR3 DNA sequence: TGTGCCAGCGGACAGGGGCGAGGAAGCTCCTATAATTCACCCCTCCACTTT. Protein sequence: CASGQGRGSSYNSPLHF.

The chain is built from TRBV5-1 and TRBJ2-3; 11 nucleotides agree with TRBD2. Germline assignment: CDR1 SGHRS and CDR2 YFSETQ. After removal of 4 bases from V and 2 bases from J, the junction contained 15 bases not matched to a gene. The CDR3 length is 19 residues. The CDR3 coding sequence is TGCGCCAGCAGCCCTCAGTTGGTTAGCGGGAGGGCCTTCACAGATACGCAGTATTTT. Translated: CASSPQLVSGRAFTDTQYF.

This clone was counted only a few times. The gene calls are TRBV29-1 and TRBJ2-2; the match to TRBD1 covers 7 bases. Trimming at V came to 6 bases and at J to 5 bases, leaving 12 bases not matched to a gene. The CDR3 covers 15 residues. Germline CDR1 and CDR2: SQVTM and ANQGSEA. CDR3 coding DNA: TGCAGCGTGGAAACGACAGGGAGTCCTACCGGGGAGCTGTTTTTT. Amino acids: CSVETTGSPTGELFF.

The chain carries TRBV4-1 and TRBJ1-1; D remains unclear. Germline V CDR1 and CDR2: MGHRA, YSYEKL. This CDR3 is 17 amino acids long. Trimming cost V 2 bases and J 2 bases, with 18 bases left between them. This chain's CDR3 is CASSQNGGGSVNTEAFF. CDR3 DNA: TGCGCCAGCAGCCAAAACGGCGGCGGGAGCGTCAACACTGAAGCTTTCTTT.

The chain carries TRBV6-4 and TRBJ2-7; 7 bases are a match to TRBD2. CDR3 length: 15 amino acids. The germline V gene encodes CDR1 MRHNA and CDR2 SNTAGT. V gave up 5 bases and J gave up 1 base; unmatched junction bases: 8. CDR3 region: CASSWGGKESYEQYF. The CDR3 DNA follows: TGTGCCAGCAGTTGGGGGGGAAAGGAGTCCTACGAGCAGTACTTC.

This chain joins TRBV27 and TRBJ2-1; 7 bases match TRBD2. With V trimmed by 6 bases and J by 0 bases, 14 bases remained unmatched. The CDR3 spans 18 residues. In germline, CDR1 is MNHEY, CDR2 SMNVEV (reference sequence). The CDR3 DNA reads TGTGCCAGCAGGGGGGGGGTCAAGGCTGGGAGCTCCTACAATGAGCAGTTCTTC. Translation gives CASRGGVKAGSSYNEQFF.

CDR3 in DNA: TGTGCCAGCAGGTACATGCTGGGGCGAGATACGCAGTATTTT. Translation: CASRYMLGRDTQYF. The chain combines TRBV28 with TRBJ2-3, with a possible D match to TRBD1 (5 bases). The CDR3 is made up of 14 amino acids. V lost 6 bases, J lost 5 bases, and 15 bases lay in between. CDR1 and CDR2 (germline): MDHEN, SYDVKM.

Concerning this clone itself: The sample contains more than one DNA sequence encoding this CDR3. The chain employs TRBV18 and TRBJ1-5; 9 nucleotides agree with TRBD1. Germline lookup yields CDR1 KGHSH and CDR2 LQKENI. V shed 2 bases and J 4 bases; nucleotides not matched to a gene: 0. There are 14 residues in the CDR3. The CDR3 DNA sequence: TGTGCCAGCTCACCAGGGACAGGGAATCAGCCCCAGCATTTT. The encoded protein is CASSPGTGNQPQHF.